Listed below are T cell receptor beta chains from one sample, sequenced in a study of T cell responses to AZD1222 COVID-19 vaccine. Sequencing was performed with immunoSEQ multiplex PCR; in TCRdb, only in-frame clones are kept and a portion is missing. The data contain about 110,000 clones, roughly 90% of them singletons. Specimen: peripheral blood, collected 28 days after the second AZD1222 dose. All receptors come from an adult who received the AZD1222 COVID-19 vaccine. CDR3s include the opening cysteine and the closing phenylalanine or tryptophan. The D gene is left open where the match is weak. Clone size is given for some rows only: seen once, a few or many times, or a class if the clone is expanded.

d_call,j_call,v_call,clone_size,cdr3_aa,cdr3_nt
TRBD1,TRBJ1-6,TRBV27,NA,CASSWDSRRYSYNSPLHF,TGTGCCAGCAGCTGGGACAGCCGTAGGTACTCCTATAATTCACCCCTCCACTTT
TRBD1,TRBJ1-2,TRBV7-8,NA,CASSFTRQGSDGYTF,TGTGCCAGCAGCTTTACGCGACAGGGCTCGGATGGCTACACCTTC
NA,TRBJ1-1,TRBV3-1/TRBV3-2,NA,CASSQAQGVTEAFF,TGTGCCAGCAGCCAAGCCCAGGGAGTCACTGAAGCTTTCTTT
NA,TRBJ1-6,TRBV14,NA,CASSQQGGGTSPLHF,TGTGCCAGCAGCCAGCAGGGTGGCGGGACTTCACCCCTCCACTTT
NA,TRBJ2-7,TRBV4-3,NA,CASSLIPGGRSSYEQYF,TGCGCCAGCAGCCTCATACCCGGGGGGCGGTCCTCCTACGAGCAGTACTTC
TRBD2,TRBJ2-7,TRBV11-2,NA,CASSLTSGGEQYF,TGTGCCAGCAGCTTAACTAGCGGGGGTGAGCAGTACTTC
NA,TRBJ1-1,TRBV6-6,once,CASSYSATAKTEAFF,TGTGCCAGCAGTTACTCTGCGACGGCTAAGACTGAAGCTTTCTTT
TRBD2,TRBJ2-1,TRBV14,NA,CASSHPKDPLIAGGTNEQFF,TGTGCCAGCAGCCACCCCAAGGATCCCCTTATAGCGGGGGGTACCAATGAGCAGTTCTTC
TRBD1,TRBJ1-2,TRBV25-1,NA,CASQNPGQGNYGYTF,TGTGCCAGCCAAAATCCCGGACAGGGAAACTATGGCTACACCTTC
NA,TRBJ1-2,TRBV9,NA,CASSLDRNYGYTF,TGTGCCAGCAGTCTAGACAGGAACTATGGCTACACCTTC
TRBD1,TRBJ2-5,TRBV3-1/TRBV3-2,NA,CASSQRGRETQYF,TGTGCCAGCAGCCAGAGGGGGCGGGAGACCCAGTACTTC
NA,TRBJ2-1,TRBV5-1,NA,CASSLAQSYNEQFF,TGCGCCAGCAGCTTGGCACAGAGCTACAATGAGCAGTTCTTC
TRBD2,TRBJ2-2,TRBV10-3,NA,CAISEAGRGNTGELFF,TGTGCCATCAGTGAGGCCGGGAGGGGGAACACCGGGGAGCTGTTTTTT
TRBD1,TRBJ1-3,TRBV18,NA,CASSPDRDHSGNTIYF,TGTGCCAGCTCACCTGACAGGGACCACTCTGGAAACACCATATATTTT
TRBD2,TRBJ2-3,TRBV11-2,NA,CASSLGGAGVTDTQYF,TGTGCCAGCAGCCTGGGGGGAGCGGGGGTGACAGATACGCAGTATTTT
NA,TRBJ1-1,TRBV10-3,NA,CAISEGGGWENTEAFF,TGTGCCATCAGTGAGGGAGGGGGTTGGGAGAACACTGAAGCTTTCTTT